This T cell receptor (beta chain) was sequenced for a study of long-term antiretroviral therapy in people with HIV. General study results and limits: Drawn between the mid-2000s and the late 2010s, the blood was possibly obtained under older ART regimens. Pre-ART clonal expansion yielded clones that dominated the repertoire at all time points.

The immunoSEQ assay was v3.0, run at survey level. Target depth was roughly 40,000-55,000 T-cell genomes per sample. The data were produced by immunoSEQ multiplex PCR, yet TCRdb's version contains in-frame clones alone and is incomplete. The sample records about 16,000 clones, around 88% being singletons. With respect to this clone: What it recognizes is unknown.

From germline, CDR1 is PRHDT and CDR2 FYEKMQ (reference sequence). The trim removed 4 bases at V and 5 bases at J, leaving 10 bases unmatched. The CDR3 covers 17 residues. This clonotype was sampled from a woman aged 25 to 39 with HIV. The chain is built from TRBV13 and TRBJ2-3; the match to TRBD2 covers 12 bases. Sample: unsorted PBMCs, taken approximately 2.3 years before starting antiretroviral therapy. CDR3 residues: CASSSFGLAGRRDTQYF. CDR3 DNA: TGTGCCAGCAGCTCCTTCGGACTAGCGGGGAGGCGAGATACGCAGTATTTT. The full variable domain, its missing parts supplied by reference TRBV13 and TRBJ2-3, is AAGVIQSPRHLIKEKRETATLKCYPIPRHDTVYWYQQGPGQDPQFLISFYEKMQSDKGSIPDRFSAQQFSDYHSELNMSSLELGDSALYFCASSSFGLAGRRDTQYFGPGTRLTVL.